These T cell receptor beta chains were read from a single sample in a study of cytomegalovirus exposure and HLA in healthy donors. Method: immunoSEQ multiplex PCR; TCRdb's copy keeps in-frame clones and lacks some. This table has 120,000 or so clones, 80% appearing once. Sequencing was done on a sample of PBMCs. The receptors originated from a female donor in good health and CMV-seropositive. The CDR3 runs from the conserved cysteine through the conserved F or W. A D gene is named only where the DNA matches it firmly.

D gene: TRBD1
J gene: TRBJ2-7
V gene: TRBV2
CDR3 protein: CANRAVGGGYEQYF

D gene: .
J gene: TRBJ1-4
V gene: TRBV20-1
CDR3 protein: CSASRPGHLLF

D gene: .
J gene: TRBJ2-5
V gene: TRBV28
CDR3 protein: CASSFPLSTSTRETQYF

D gene: TRBD1
J gene: TRBJ1-1
V gene: TRBV6-5
CDR3 protein: CAGRQGPNTEAFF

D gene: .
J gene: TRBJ2-7
V gene: TRBV18
CDR3 protein: CASSPAGYEQYF

D gene: TRBD2
J gene: TRBJ2-1
V gene: TRBV9
CDR3 protein: CASHSVAGAIYNEQFF

D gene: .
J gene: TRBJ1-2
V gene: TRBV2
CDR3 protein: CASSDVRGYTF

D gene: .
J gene: TRBJ2-2
V gene: TRBV7-2
CDR3 protein: CASSLLGGPGELFF

D gene: TRBD2
J gene: TRBJ2-5
V gene: TRBV5-1
CDR3 protein: CASSFGTSGYQETQYF

D gene: .
J gene: TRBJ2-5
V gene: TRBV7-2
CDR3 protein: CASSRSGQETQYF

D gene: TRBD2
J gene: TRBJ2-3
V gene: TRBV28
CDR3 protein: CASNPAGYTDTQYF

D gene: TRBD1
J gene: TRBJ2-7
V gene: TRBV29-1
CDR3 protein: CSVSRTGFYEQYF

D gene: TRBD2
J gene: TRBJ2-7
V gene: TRBV13
CDR3 protein: CASSTGTSGNEQYF

D gene: TRBD1
J gene: TRBJ1-1
V gene: TRBV29-1
CDR3 protein: CSVEGQGGTEAFF

D gene: TRBD1
J gene: TRBJ2-3
V gene: TRBV6-5
CDR3 protein: CASSPGDSSTDTQYF

D gene: .
J gene: TRBJ1-2
V gene: TRBV7-2
CDR3 protein: CASSLGGLQHYGYTF

D gene: .
J gene: TRBJ2-3
V gene: TRBV5-1
CDR3 protein: CASSLPGVTDTQYF

D gene: .
J gene: TRBJ2-3
V gene: TRBV11-1
CDR3 protein: CASSPRGASTDTQYF

D gene: TRBD2
J gene: TRBJ2-7
V gene: TRBV4-1
CDR3 protein: CASSQVQTSGGVEQYF

D gene: TRBD1
J gene: TRBJ1-1
V gene: TRBV4-1
CDR3 protein: CASSLQDRASAEAFF

D gene: .
J gene: TRBJ1-4
V gene: TRBV28
CDR3 protein: CASSFEVLSGDEKLFF

D gene: .
J gene: TRBJ1-2
V gene: TRBV4-2
CDR3 protein: CASSQGAGQIYGYTF

D gene: .
J gene: TRBJ1-1
V gene: TRBV7-9
CDR3 protein: CASSQGFDTEAFF

D gene: .
J gene: TRBJ1-3
V gene: TRBV30
CDR3 protein: CAWSSLSGNTIYF

D gene: .
J gene: TRBJ1-1
V gene: TRBV11-2
CDR3 protein: CASSFWQGGEAFF

D gene: TRBD1
J gene: TRBJ1-1
V gene: TRBV5-1
CDR3 protein: CASSLGQGAEAFF

D gene: .
J gene: .
V gene: TRBV2
CDR3 protein: CASSGPRAVNYEQYF